Listed here are 32 T cell receptor beta chains from one sample, sequenced in a study of Graves' ophthalmopathy and Graves' hyperthyroidism. Using RNA transcripts, the TCR beta CDR3 regions were amplified. HTBI primers were used in a first-round RT-PCR, which preceded a second-round multiplex PCR. TCRdb independently ran MiXCR on the multiplex PCR reads; one entry per CDR3 protein. The profile shows about 220,000 distinct CDR3 sequences, roughly 21% of them singletons. Input material: peripheral blood. The receptors were sampled from a woman between 45 and 60 years old with Graves' ophthalmopathy.

This clonotype showed up many times. The chain joins TRBV9 to TRBJ1-6, with D unresolved. The V end was cut by 0 bases, the J end by 7 bases, with 5 bases between. This CDR3 spans 13 amino acids. Germline V gene lookup returns CDR1 SGDLS and CDR2 YYNGEE. The CDR3 bases are TGTGCCAGCAGCGTAGAAAGGAATTCACCCCTCCACTTT. Translation: CASSVERNSPLHF.

This clonotype was counted at least ten times. The CDR3 is CASSSTGGAEQYF. The CDR3 DNA sequence: TGTGCCAGTAGCTCAACAGGGGGCGCGGAGCAGTACTTC. The chain carries TRBV19 and TRBJ2-7; 9 bases line up with TRBD1. The CDR3 has 13 residues. Unmatched junction bases numbered 7, after V lost 6 bases and J lost 7 bases. CDR1 is LNHDA, CDR2 SQIVND, per germline (reference sequence).

This clonotype was detected many times. The chain is built from TRBV20-1 and TRBJ1-6; possible D gene TRBD1, 6 bases. The V gene's germline CDR1 is DFQATT and CDR2 SNEGSKA (reference sequence). V lost 0 bases to trimming and J lost 9 bases, with 9 bases between them. The CDR3 spans 13 residues. The CDR3 spells CSARDKGVSPLHF. The CDR3 DNA reads TGCAGTGCTAGAGATAAGGGGGTTTCACCCCTCCACTTT.

With respect to this clonotype: A much bigger clone sits one base away, suggesting this may be a read error. The chain combines TRBV30 with TRBJ2-7, with 8 bases lining up with TRBD2. The CDR3 has 13 amino acids. The V and J ends lost 8 bases and 3 bases, in that order; junction bases with no gene match: 9. Germline V gene lookup returns CDR1 GTSNPN and CDR2 SVGIG (reference sequence). This CDR3 is CAGESGGYYEQYF. CDR3 sequence (DNA): TGTGCCGGGGAAAGCGGGGGCTACTACGAGCAGTACTTC.

This rearrangement joins TRBV5-1 to TRBJ2-7; D is possibly TRBD2 (6 bases). V was clipped by 0 bases and J by 0 bases, with 10 bases between them. Per germline, CDR1 SGHRS and CDR2 YFSETQ. The CDR3 has 15 residues. This CDR3 reads CASSLGDSCSYEQYF. The DNA for the CDR3 is TGCGCCAGCAGCTTGGGGGACTCCTGCTCCTACGAGCAGTACTTC. The full variable domain, in which reference TRBV5-1 and TRBJ2-7 provide the parts outside the CDR3, is KAGVTQTPRYLIKTRGQQVTLSCSPISGHRSVSWYQQTPGQGLQFLFEYFSETQRNKGNFPGRFSGRQFSNSRSEMNVSTLELGDSALYLCASSLGDSCSYEQYFGPGTRLTVT.

This clonotype was recorded many times. V usage is TRBV5-6 and J usage is TRBJ1-5; a weak D match, TRBD1 (6 bases). V was clipped by 3 bases and J by 9 bases, with 16 bases between them. The CDR3 consists of 14 residues. The germline gives CDR1 SGHDT, CDR2 YYEEEE. The CDR3 nucleotides read TGTGCCAGCAGCTATGGGACAATGGGGGGGCCCCAGCATTTT. This codes for CASSYGTMGGPQHF. The entire variable domain, with the rest obtained from reference TRBV5-6 and TRBJ1-5, is as follows: DAGVTQSPTHLIKTRGQQVTLRCSPKSGHDTVSWYQQALGQGPQFIFQYYEEEERQRGNFPDRFSGHQFPNYSSELNVNALLLGDSALYLCASSYGTMGGPQHFGDGTRLSIL.

This clonotype was observed many times. This chain connects TRBV2 to TRBJ2-5; 12 bases are a match to TRBD2. The length of the CDR3 is 15 residues. In germline, CDR1 is SNHLY, CDR2 FYNNEI. J was trimmed by 2 bases and V by 6 bases; bases with no gene match: 4. CDR3 DNA sequence: TGTGCCAGCAGCCGGACTAGCGGGAATCAAGAGACCCAGTACTTC. The encoded protein is CASSRTSGNQETQYF.

In the case of this clonotype: A junction boundary mismatches the germline segment, possibly from a read error. J is TRBJ1-5 and V is TRBV15; no definite D call. The V gene's germline CDR1 is LNHNV and CDR2 YYDKDF (reference sequence). The CDR3 runs 15 residues. The chain's CDR3 is CATSRVKSANQPQPF. CDR3 in DNA: TGTGCCACCAGCAGAGTAAAGTCGGCAAATCAGCCCCAGCCTTTT.

This clonotype is a singleton in its sample. The chain recombines TRBV27 with TRBJ2-7; D gene uncertain. V lost 2 bases and J 2 bases, leaving 10 bases between the germline ends. Germline values: CDR1 MNHEY, CDR2 SMNVEV (reference sequence). This CDR3 spans 14 amino acids. This chain's CDR3 is CASSLRIAAYEQYF. CDR3 sequence (DNA): TGTGCCAGCAGTTTACGTATCGCCGCCTACGAGCAGTACTTC.

The table lists this clonotype with many counts. This chain joins TRBV5-1 and TRBJ2-7, with 11 bases identical to TRBD1. In germline, CDR1 is SGHRS, CDR2 YFSETQ. The CDR3 runs to 15 residues. Germline trimming cut 0 bases from V and 2 bases from J; bases unmatched to any gene: 1. Here the CDR3 reads CASSLGDRGTYEQYF. As DNA, the CDR3 is TGCGCCAGCAGCTTGGGGGACAGGGGGACCTACGAGCAGTACTTC. The full variable domain, with the rest looked up from reference TRBV5-1 and TRBJ2-7, is KAGVTQTPRYLIKTRGQQVTLSCSPISGHRSVSWYQQTPGQGLQFLFEYFSETQRNKGNFPGRFSGRQFSNSRSEMNVSTLELGDSALYLCASSLGDRGTYEQYFGPGTRLTVT.

In its sample, this clonotype was seen many times. The V gene is TRBV4-1, the J gene TRBJ1-5, with a tentative D call TRBD1 (5 bases). Per the germline V gene, CDR1 is MGHRA and CDR2 is YSYEKL. This CDR3 contains 15 residues. V dropped 3 bases and J dropped 7 bases, with 16 bases sitting between them. CDR3 protein: CASSQPRDRGQPQHF. CDR3 in DNA: TGCGCCAGCAGCCAGCCCCGGGACCGAGGGCAGCCCCAGCATTTT.

V gene TRBV30 combines with J gene TRBJ2-7, with 8 nucleotides matching TRBD1. This CDR3 has 13 amino acids. In germline, CDR1 is GTSNPN, CDR2 SVGIG (reference sequence). The V and J ends lost 2 bases and 7 bases, in that order; junction bases with no gene match: 7. CDR3 sequence: CAWSPGQDLEQYF. CDR3 sequence (DNA): TGTGCCTGGAGTCCGGGACAGGACTTAGAGCAGTACTTC.

This clonotype was detected many times. The chain carries TRBV6-1 and TRBJ2-2, with D tentatively TRBD2 (5 bases). V lost 6 bases and J 2 bases, leaving 13 bases between the germline ends. The CDR3 has 15 residues. Germline V gives CDR1 MNHNS, CDR2 SASEGT. The CDR3 coding sequence is TGTGCCAGCAGGACGGACTGGCTTAACACCGGGGAGCTGTTTTTT. Amino acids: CASRTDWLNTGELFF.

The sample holds many counts of this clonotype. J is TRBJ2-2 and V is TRBV6-1; 10 nucleotides agree with TRBD2. Looked up from germline, CDR1 is MNHNS and CDR2 is SASEGT. J gave up 7 bases and V 0 bases, and 5 bases lay outside the gene matches. The CDR3 loop spans 16 amino acids. CDR3 nucleotide sequence: TGTGCCAGCAGTGAAGCTTTAGGACTAGCGGTCGGGGAGCTGTTTTTT. This sequence encodes CASSEALGLAVGELFF.

This rearrangement joins TRBV30 to TRBJ1-1; D call uncertain. Trimming cost V 1 base and J 6 bases, with 3 bases left between them. The germline gives CDR1 GTSNPN, CDR2 SVGIG (reference sequence). The CDR3 covers 10 residues. In DNA, the CDR3 is TGTGCCTGGAGTGGATCTGAAGCTTTCTTT. Protein product: CAWSGSEAFF.

In its sample, this clonotype was seen many times. The chain links TRBV12-3 or TRBV12-4 to TRBJ2-5, with 10 bases identical to TRBD2. The CDR3 spans 15 residues. Trimming removed 7 bases from V and 5 bases from J; junction bases left unmatched: 10. The CDR3 loop is CASTRAGGPQETQYF. The CDR3 region has the DNA TGTGCCAGCACCCGAGCGGGAGGGCCCCAGGAGACCCAGTACTTC.

The chain combines TRBV24-1 with TRBJ2-7; TRBD1 agrees at 11 bases. The CDR3 spans 15 residues. Germline loops: CDR1 KGHDR, CDR2 SFDVKD. The V segment lost 2 bases and the J segment 2 bases; nucleotides outside the gene matches: 1. The CDR3 region is CATSDSGQGAYEQYF. The DNA for the CDR3 is TGTGCCACCAGTGATTCGGGACAGGGGGCCTACGAGCAGTACTTC.

The V and J genes are TRBV24-1 and TRBJ2-3, with TRBD1 identical over 9 bases. CDR1 KGHDR and CDR2 SFDVKD come from the germline V gene. The V and J ends lost 2 bases and 1 base, in that order; junction bases with no gene match: 9. This CDR3 has 18 amino acids. The CDR3 reads CATSDSDPGQGGTDTQYF. In DNA form, the CDR3 reads TGTGCCACCAGTGATTCGGATCCGGGACAGGGAGGCACAGATACGCAGTATTTT.

The V gene is TRBV28, the J gene TRBJ2-2, with no clear D. V was cut by 2 bases and J by 8 bases, with 6 bases left in between. The germline CDR1 and CDR2 sequences are MDHEN and SYDVKM. The CDR3 sequence is 12 residues long. The CDR3 DNA is TGTGCCAGCAGTTTACTTTCGGGGGAGCTGTTTTTT. It translates to CASSLLSGELFF.

This clonotype was seen repeatedly, ten times or more. V and J are TRBV6-1 and TRBJ2-7; D is possibly TRBD1 (5 bases). V dropped 7 bases and J dropped 2 bases, with 12 bases sitting between them. The germline V gene encodes CDR1 MNHNS and CDR2 SASEGT. The CDR3 contains 13 residues. CDR3 region: CASTPDITYEQYF. In DNA form, the CDR3 reads TGTGCCAGCACCCCGGACATTACCTACGAGCAGTACTTC.

This clonotype was seen repeatedly, ten times or more. The genes are TRBV6-5 and TRBJ2-7; 7 bases are a match to TRBD2. Germline V gives CDR1 MNHEY, CDR2 SVGAGI. The CDR3 is 13 amino acids. Trimming removed 6 bases from V and 5 bases from J; junction bases left unmatched: 7. The CDR3 coding sequence is TGTGCCAGCAGCGGCGGGAGTCTCCACGAGCAGTACTTC. Translated: CASSGGSLHEQYF.

The table lists this clonotype with a few counts. V gene TRBV19 combines with J gene TRBJ1-1, with D uncertain. This CDR3 spans 13 amino acids. V was cut by 7 bases and J by 8 bases, with 17 bases left in between. Germline V gene data show CDR1 as LNHDA and CDR2 as SQIVND (reference sequence). This CDR3 is CASTPLPPREAFF. CDR3 DNA: TGTGCCAGTACCCCCTTGCCCCCTCGCGAAGCTTTCTTT.

This clonotype was picked up one time. The rearrangement links TRBV6-1 to TRBJ2-5; TRBD2 matches at 14 bases. The length of the CDR3 is 17 residues. V lost 6 bases and J lost 5; bases outside the gene matches: 11. The germline V gene has CDR1 MNHNS and CDR2 SASEGT. The CDR3 region is CASSLGTSGGSWETQYF. CDR3 DNA sequence: TGTGCCAGCAGCCTAGGGACTAGCGGGGGATCGTGGGAGACCCAGTACTTC.

This clonotype has at least ten counts. The V call is TRBV6-1, the J call TRBJ1-1; TRBD1 matches at 11 bases. Germline V CDR1 and CDR2: MNHNS, SASEGT. The ends lost 5 bases at V and 5 bases at J; junction bases unmatched: 4. The CDR3 sequence is 14 residues long. The CDR3 spells CASSRGQGETEAFF. CDR3 nucleotide sequence: TGTGCCAGCAGTAGGGGACAGGGGGAGACTGAAGCTTTCTTT.

This clonotype has at least ten counts. The chain combines TRBV12-3 or TRBV12-4 with TRBJ2-7, with unresolved D. The CDR3 loop spans 14 amino acids. V was trimmed by 5 bases and J by 2 bases, leaving 13 bases between them. The CDR3 DNA is TGTGCCAGCAGTGAACGGATTCTGCCCTACGAGCAGTACTTC. It is translated as CASSERILPYEQYF.

V usage is TRBV29-1 and J usage is TRBJ1-1; D possibly corresponds to TRBD1 (5 bases). Germline loops: CDR1 SQVTM, CDR2 ANQGSEA. Trimming stripped 3 bases from V and 4 bases from J, with 12 bases between. The CDR3 loop spans 13 amino acids. The CDR3 region is CSVEGLSGTEAFF. In DNA form, the CDR3 reads TGCAGCGTTGAGGGACTCTCGGGCACTGAAGCTTTCTTT.

This clonotype was found many times. The chain recombines TRBV14 with TRBJ2-2; TRBD1 matches 7 bases. Germline V gives CDR1 SGHDN, CDR2 FVKESK. After removal of 3 bases from V and 4 bases from J, the junction contained 5 bases not matched to a gene. The CDR3 has 15 residues. The CDR3 DNA is TGTGCCAGCAGCCAGGATGACAGGGCCACCGGGGAGCTGTTTTTT. This sequence encodes CASSQDDRATGELFF.

This clonotype has at least ten counts. The chain carries TRBV7-2 and TRBJ1-1, with no clear D. With 2 bases removed from V and 4 bases from J, the gap between germline ends came to 11 bases. The CDR3 is 14 residues long. CDR1 is SGHTA, CDR2 FQGNSA, per germline. The CDR3 nucleotides read TGTGCCAGCAGCTTATGGGGAGGAGGCACTGAAGCTTTCTTT. This gives the protein CASSLWGGGTEAFF.

Of note for this clonotype: A much bigger clone sits one base away, suggesting this may be a read error. This chain connects TRBV6-1 to TRBJ2-3, with D hard to call. The CDR3 has 14 residues. CDR1 MNHNS and CDR2 SASEGT come from the germline V gene. The CDR3 DNA reads TGTGCCACCAGTGAACAAGAAGCCACAGATACGCAGTATTTT. It is translated as CATSEQEATDTQYF.

This clonotype was recorded many times. This chain connects TRBV7-2 to TRBJ2-7, with TRBD1 identical over 8 bases. V dropped 5 bases and J dropped 4; count of bases not matched to a gene: 7. The CDR3 length is 14 residues. Germline CDR1 reads SGHTA; CDR2 reads FQGNSA. The CDR3 nucleotides are TGTGCCAGCAGCCTTTCAGGGGGCAGGTACGAGCAGTACTTC. Its protein product is CASSLSGGRYEQYF. Full variable domain (remainder filled in from reference TRBV7-2 and TRBJ2-7): GAGVSQSPSNKVTEKGKDVELRCDPISGHTALYWYRQSLGQGLEFLIYFQGNSAPDKSGLPSDRFSAERTGGSVSTLTIQRTQQEDSAVYLCASSLSGGRYEQYFGPGTRLTVT.

This clonotype was observed at least ten times. The chain uses TRBV2 and TRBJ1-2; D unresolved. Per the germline V gene, CDR1 is SNHLY and CDR2 is FYNNEI. The CDR3 consists of 16 residues. V shed 4 bases and J shed 8 bases, with 23 bases lying between them. The CDR3 sequence: CASSGGRADLLYGYTF. In DNA, the CDR3 is TGTGCCAGCAGTGGAGGGAGGGCGGATCTGCTCTACGGCTACACCTTC.

Ten or more counts support this clonotype. The chain employs TRBV28 and TRBJ2-7, with D perhaps matching TRBD1 or TRBD2 (5 bases each). Trimming cost V 3 bases and J 3 bases, with 15 bases left between them. The germline gives CDR1 MDHEN, CDR2 SYDVKM. The CDR3 consists of 15 residues. The CDR3 DNA sequence: TGTGCCAGCAGTTTTCTAGGGACCAGCGACTACGAGCAGTACTTC. Its translation: CASSFLGTSDYEQYF.